According to its frequency, the clone carrying this TCR beta chain is medium-sized. Multiplex touch-down PCR amplified TRB using TRB-A and TRB-B pools in one tube. From its re-call of the multiplex PCR reads, TCRdb lists each CDR3 protein once, without DNA. This sample carries 8,300 or so distinct CDR3 sequences, with approximately 4.3% going to the ten biggest clones. The germline CDR1 and CDR2 sequences are SQVTM and ANQGSEA. The CDR3 contains 14 residues. The sample comes from a study of T cell clusters in autoimmune cytopenias. Some 38,000 genome equivalents of blood DNA were amplified for TRB. The chain employs TRBV29-1 and TRBJ2-1; TCRdb reports TRBD1, a call that lacks DNA to check it against. Sequenced input: peripheral blood. The receptor's source is a human donor with an autoimmune cytopenia or autoimmune hepatitis (not recorded which). CDR3 loop: CSVVGGRGVDEQFF.